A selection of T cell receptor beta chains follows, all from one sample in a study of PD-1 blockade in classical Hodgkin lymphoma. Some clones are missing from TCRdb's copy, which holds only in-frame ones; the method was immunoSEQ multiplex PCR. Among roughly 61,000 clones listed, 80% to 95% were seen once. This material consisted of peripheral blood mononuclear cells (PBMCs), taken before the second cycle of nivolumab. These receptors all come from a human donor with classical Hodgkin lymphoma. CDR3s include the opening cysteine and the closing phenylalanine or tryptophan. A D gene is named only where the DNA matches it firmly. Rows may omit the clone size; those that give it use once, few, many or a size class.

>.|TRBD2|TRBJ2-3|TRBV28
TGTGCCAGCAGAACATCCCTAGCGGAGATCACAGATACGCAGTATTTT
CASRTSLAEITDTQYF
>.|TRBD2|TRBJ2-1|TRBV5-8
TGTGCCAGCAGCTTCGATGTAGCGGGACCCTACAATGAGCAGTTCTTC
CASSFDVAGPYNEQFF
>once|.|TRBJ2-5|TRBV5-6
TGTGCCAGCAGCCACCGGGACGCAGAGACCCAGTACTTC
CASSHRDAETQYF
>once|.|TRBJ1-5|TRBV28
TGTGCCAGCAGCAGAAACGACAGGAGCAATCAGCCCCAGCATTTT
CASSRNDRSNQPQHF
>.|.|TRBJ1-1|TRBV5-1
TGCGCCAGCAGCAATTCTCAGGGAGCTTTCTTT
CASSNSQGAFF
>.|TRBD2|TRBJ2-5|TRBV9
TGTGCCAGCAGCGTAGGGGGTACGGCGGGAGCAGAGACCCAGTACTTC
CASSVGGTAGAETQYF
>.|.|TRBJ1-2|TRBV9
TGTGCCAGCCAGGAAAAGGAGGTGGATGGCTACACCTTC
CASQEKEVDGYTF
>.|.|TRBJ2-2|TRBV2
TGTGCCAGCAAGTCAGGGTACACCGGGGAGCTGTTTTTT
CASKSGYTGELFF
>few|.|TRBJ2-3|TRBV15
TGTGCCACCAGCAGAGACACAGGGTACCAGGGTGGTACGCAGTATTTT
CATSRDTGYQGGTQYF
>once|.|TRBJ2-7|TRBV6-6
TGTGCCAGCAGTTACGGTCTCTACGAGCAGTACTTC
CASSYGLYEQYF
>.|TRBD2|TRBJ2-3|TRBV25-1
TGTGCCAGCAGGAAAAGCGGGAGGGTAGATACGCAGTATTTT
CASRKSGRVDTQYF
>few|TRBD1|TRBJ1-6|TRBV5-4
TGTGCCAGCAGCCCCGAGGGGGCGGGTAATTCACCCCTCCACTTT
CASSPEGAGNSPLHF
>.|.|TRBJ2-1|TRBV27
TGTGCCAGCAGTCCCCGTCCCAATGAGCAGTTCTTC
CASSPRPNEQFF
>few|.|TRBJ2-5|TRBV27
TGTGCCAGCGCCGGGCAGGTGCGAGAGACCCAGTACTTC
CASAGQVRETQYF
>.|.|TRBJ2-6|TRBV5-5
TGTGCCAGCAGCCGCATTAACTCTGGGGCCAACGTCCTGACTTTC
CASSRINSGANVLTF
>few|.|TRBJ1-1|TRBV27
TGTGCCAGCAGTTTGGGGGGGAAAGGGACTGAAGCTTTCTTT
CASSLGGKGTEAFF
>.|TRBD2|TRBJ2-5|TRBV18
TGTGCCAGCTCACCACCGGGACTAGCGGGGCCCCAAGAGACCCAGTACTTC
CASSPPGLAGPQETQYF
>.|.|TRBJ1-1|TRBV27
TGTGCCAGCTACCGCTCAAGGGACACTGAAGCTTTCTTT
CASYRSRDTEAFF
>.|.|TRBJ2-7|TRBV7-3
TGTGCCAGCAGCCCGAACAGGGAGGTCGACGAGCAGTACTTC
CASSPNREVDEQYF
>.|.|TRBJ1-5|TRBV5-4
TGTGCCAGCAGCTTGGATGGGGGAATCAATCAGCCCCAGCATTTT
CASSLDGGINQPQHF
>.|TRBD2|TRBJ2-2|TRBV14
TGTGCCAGCAGCCAAGGACTAGCGACGAACACCGGGGAGCTGTTTTTT
CASSQGLATNTGELFF
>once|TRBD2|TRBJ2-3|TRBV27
TGTGCCAGCAGTTTCCCTAGCGGGGGAACAGATACGCAGTATTTT
CASSFPSGGTDTQYF
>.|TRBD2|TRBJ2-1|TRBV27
TGTGCCAGCAGTTTTTTAGGACTAGCGGGGGGGCCTAGCTCCTACAATGAGCAGTTCTTC
CASSFLGLAGGPSSYNEQFF
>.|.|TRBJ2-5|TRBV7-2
TGTGCCAGCAGCCCCCCACCGGGTAGGGAGACCCAGTACTTC
CASSPPPGRETQYF
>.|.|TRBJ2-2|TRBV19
TGTGCCAGTAGTAGGATCCCGGGGCAGAACACCGGGGAGCTGTTTTTT
CASSRIPGQNTGELFF
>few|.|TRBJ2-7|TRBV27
TGTGCCAGCAGTCGCCGGGACGGTTATACCTACGAGCAGTACTTC
CASSRRDGYTYEQYF
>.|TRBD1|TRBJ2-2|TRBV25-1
TGTGCCAGCAGTACAGGGGGCCCGGGCACCGGGGAGCTGTTTTTT
CASSTGGPGTGELFF
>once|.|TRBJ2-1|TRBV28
TGTGCCAGCAGTTGGGGTGGCGATGAGCAGTTCTTC
CASSWGGDEQFF
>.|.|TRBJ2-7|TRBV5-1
TGCGCCAGCAGCGCAACTCTGACGTCGGGCGAGCAGTACTTC
CASSATLTSGEQYF
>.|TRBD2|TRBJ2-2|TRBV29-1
TGCAGCGTTGCTGAGCCCCTATTAGCGGGAGCCCCAACCGGGGAGCTGTTTTTT
CSVAEPLLAGAPTGELFF
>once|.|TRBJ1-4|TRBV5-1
TGCGCCAGCAGCTTGGGGGTCACCTCAACTAATGAAAAACTGTTTTTT
CASSLGVTSTNEKLFF
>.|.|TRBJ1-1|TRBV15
TGTGCCACCAGTCTGACAGGAGGAACTGAAGCTTTCTTT
CATSLTGGTEAFF
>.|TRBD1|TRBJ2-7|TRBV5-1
TGCGCCAGCGAGACCGGGACAGGGGGCCACGAGCAGTACTTC
CASETGTGGHEQYF
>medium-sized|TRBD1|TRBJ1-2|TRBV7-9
TGTGCCAGTAGACAGGGGCTCTATGGCTACACCTTC
CASRQGLYGYTF
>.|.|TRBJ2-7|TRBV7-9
TGTGCCAGCAGCTCCGCACAGGGATCCTACGAGCAGTACTTC
CASSSAQGSYEQYF
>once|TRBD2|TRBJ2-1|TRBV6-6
TGTGCCAGCTTTAGCGGGAGTGGCAATGAGCAGTTCTTC
CASFSGSGNEQFF
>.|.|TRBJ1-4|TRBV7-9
TGTGCCAGCAGCTTAGTGATACAGCCCAGGGGCGAAAAACTGTTTTTT
CASSLVIQPRGEKLFF
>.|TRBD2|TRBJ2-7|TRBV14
TGTGCCAGCAGCCAAATCGGGGGGATCTCCTACGAGCAGTACTTC
CASSQIGGISYEQYF
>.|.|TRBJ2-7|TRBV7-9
TGTGCCAGCAGCATAGCCTCTAGGGGTTTCGCCTACGAGCAGTACTTC
CASSIASRGFAYEQYF
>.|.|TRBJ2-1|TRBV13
TGTGCCAGCAGAAGTAGTGACGATGAGCAGTTCTTC
CASRSSDDEQFF
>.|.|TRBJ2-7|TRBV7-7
TGTGCCAGCAGCTTGGGCGCAGGGCCCACCTACGAGCAGTACTTC
CASSLGAGPTYEQYF
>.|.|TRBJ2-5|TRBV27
TGTGCCAGCAGTTTATCGGACAGTCAAGAGACCCAGTACTTC
CASSLSDSQETQYF
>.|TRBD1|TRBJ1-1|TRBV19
TGTGCCAGTAGTATAGACCACAGGGGGCGCATCGGCACTGAAGCTTTCTTT
CASSIDHRGRIGTEAFF
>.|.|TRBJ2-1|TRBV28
TGTGCCAGCAGTTACAGCGAGCAAAATGAGCAGTTCTTC
CASSYSEQNEQFF